This T cell receptor beta chain was sequenced in a study of blood T cell repertoires in COVID-19. Authors' analysis steps: Reference gene primer amplification gave nucleated cell count estimates. Assay used: immunoSEQ multiplex PCR; TCRdb lists only in-frame clones, some missing. V and J calls plus clone size are reproduced from that table; the DNA served to infer D and trimming. The table shows 200,000 to 250,000 clones, with around 90% occurring only once. From germline, CDR1 is SGHDT and CDR2 YYEEEE. Between the trimmed V and J ends, which lost 4 bases and 8 bases, there was a span of 19 bases. The CDR3 is 16 amino acids.

The source material was peripheral blood. The receptor was derived from an older man with acute or convalescent COVID-19. The chain combines TRBV5-6 with TRBJ1-6, with D perhaps matching TRBD1 (6 bases). The CDR3 spells CASSGGGRARDSPLHF. In DNA form, the CDR3 reads TGTGCCAGCAGCGGGGGGGGCAGGGCCCGGGATTCACCCCTCCACTTT.